A single sample is the source of the 22 T cell receptor beta chains below, sequenced in a study of control samples from healthy donors and cancer patients. TCRdb's table, derived via immunoSEQ multiplex PCR, lists solely in-frame clones and lacks some. The sample shows some 49,000 clones, 80% to 90% of them seen only once. Sequencing was carried out using PBMCs. The receptors come from a woman aged 50 to 60 with lung cancer.

The chain is built from TRBV19 and TRBJ1-1, with 7 bases aligning to TRBD1. Germline assignment: CDR1 LNHDA and CDR2 SQIVND (reference sequence). V trimming: 5 bases; J trimming: 1 base; junction bases outside the gene matches: 13. There are 17 residues in the CDR3. The CDR3 sequence: CASSPGGARFRNTEAFF. In DNA form, the CDR3 reads TGTGCCAGTAGTCCAGGGGGGGCTAGATTCAGGAACACTGAAGCTTTCTTT.

This clone was detected only once. This rearrangement joins TRBV7-2 to TRBJ2-3; D may be TRBD1 (6 bases). V was clipped by 1 base and J by 1 base, with 9 bases between them. This CDR3 comprises 15 residues. CDR1 and CDR2 from the germline V gene are SGHTA and FQGNSA. Written as DNA, the CDR3 is TGTGCCAGCAGCTTAGGACAGGCTGGCACAGATACGCAGTATTTT. Its translation is CASSLGQAGTDTQYF.

V usage is TRBV6-5 and J usage is TRBJ2-5, with D possibly matching TRBD1 (6 bases). The V end was cut by 4 bases, the J end by 2 bases, with 8 bases between. Germline V gene data show CDR1 as MNHEY and CDR2 as SVGAGI. The CDR3 has 13 residues. CDR3 nucleotides: TGTGCCAGCAGTTGGGACATTCAAGAGACCCAGTACTTC. It codes for CASSWDIQETQYF.

V is TRBV19 and J is TRBJ2-5, with D perhaps TRBD1 (5 bases). Germline CDR1 reads LNHDA; CDR2 reads SQIVND (reference sequence). V lost 7 bases and J lost 1, with 7 bases in between. This CDR3 is built from 12 residues. The CDR3 DNA reads TGTGCCAGTACAGGGCCCCAAGAGACCCAGTACTTC. Encoded protein: CASTGPQETQYF.

The V call is TRBV19, the J call TRBJ1-1; D remains unclear. CDR3 length equals 11 residues. CDR1 is LNHDA, CDR2 SQIVND, per germline (reference sequence). The V end was cut by 5 bases, the J end by 4 bases, with 5 bases between. The chain's CDR3 is CASSHLTEAFF. The CDR3, as DNA: TGTGCCAGTAGTCACCTCACTGAAGCTTTCTTT.

The chain couples TRBV7-3 to TRBJ2-1; 11 bases fit TRBD1. The V segment lost 5 bases and the J segment 12 bases; nucleotides outside the gene matches: 3. Germline CDR1 reads SGHTA; CDR2 reads FQGTGA. The CDR3 totals 12 residues. CDR3 in amino acids: CASSPGTGGQFF. CDR3 nucleotides: TGTGCCAGCAGCCCCGGGACAGGGGGGCAGTTCTTC.

This clone was detected once. The V gene is TRBV19, the J gene TRBJ1-5; 12 nucleotides line up with TRBD1. This CDR3 has 18 amino acids. Looked up from germline, CDR1 is LNHDA and CDR2 is SQIVND (reference sequence). Trimming removed 5 bases from V and 3 bases from J; junction bases left unmatched: 11. The chain's CDR3 is CASSPPGQGAGANQPQHF. In DNA form, the CDR3 reads TGTGCCAGTAGTCCGCCGGGACAGGGGGCAGGGGCCAATCAGCCCCAGCATTTT.

The chain links TRBV5-1 to TRBJ1-5, with 9 bases fitting TRBD1. V shed 3 bases, J shed 2 bases, and the junction held 3 bases outside the gene matches. Germline V lookup: CDR1 SGHRS, CDR2 YFSETQ. The CDR3 is 15 residues long. CDR3 coding DNA: TGCGCCAGCAGCTCGGGACAGGGTGGCAATCAGCCCCAGCATTTT. Residues: CASSSGQGGNQPQHF.

V and J are TRBV9 and TRBJ1-2; no clear D gene. This CDR3 comprises 16 residues. V was shortened by 0 bases and J by 7 bases, with 19 bases between the two germline ends. CDR1 SGDLS and CDR2 YYNGEE come from the germline V gene. CDR3 in DNA: TGTGCCAGCAGCGTAGGGGCAGACCCCCGGGTGGGTGGCTACACCTTC. Protein: CASSVGADPRVGGYTF.

The chain carries TRBV11-3 and TRBJ1-1; 8 bases align to TRBD1. The CDR3 is 15 residues long. Germline V gene lookup returns CDR1 SGHNT and CDR2 YENEEA. V dropped 5 bases and J dropped 5; count of bases not matched to a gene: 10. The CDR3 here is CASSPRQGRMTEAFF. The CDR3 DNA is TGTGCCAGCAGCCCCAGACAGGGGAGAATGACTGAAGCTTTCTTT.

The chain links TRBV4-2 to TRBJ1-1, with D unresolved. With 0 bases removed from V and 2 bases from J, the gap between germline ends came to 7 bases. The CDR3 totals 14 residues. The germline V gene has CDR1 LGHNA and CDR2 YNFKEQ. CDR3 nucleotides: TGTGCCAGCAGCCAAGAGGGCCGTAACACTGAAGCTTTCTTT. Translated: CASSQEGRNTEAFF.

There are a few counts of this clone. The chain carries TRBV7-2 and TRBJ2-6; D is unclear. Germline CDR1 reads SGHTA; CDR2 reads FQGNSA. The V end lost 2 bases, the J end lost 4 bases, and 9 bases lay between the germline ends. The CDR3 spans 15 residues. The CDR3 spells CASSLPGSGANVLTF. The CDR3 DNA follows: TGTGCCAGCAGCTTACCTGGCTCCGGGGCCAACGTCCTGACTTTC. The variable domain in full, with the rest retrieved from reference TRBV7-2 and TRBJ2-6, is GAGVSQSPSNKVTEKGKDVELRCDPISGHTALYWYRQSLGQGLEFLIYFQGNSAPDKSGLPSDRFSAERTGGSVSTLTIQRTQQEDSAVYLCASSLPGSGANVLTFGAGSRLTVL.

Remarks on this clone: The identical CDR3 is also encoded by other nucleotide sequences in the sample. The gene calls are TRBV24-1 and TRBJ2-3; D gene unclear. The V gene lost 5 bases and the J gene lost 2 bases, with 4 bases spanning the gap. Germline assignment: CDR1 KGHDR and CDR2 SFDVKD. The CDR3 runs to 12 residues. CDR3 DNA: TGTGCCACCAGTGCAGACACAGATACGCAGTATTTT. Its translation: CATSADTDTQYF.

By sample fraction, this clone is medium-sized (0.01 to 0.1%). The chain couples TRBV11-2 to TRBJ1-5; 12 bases are a match to TRBD1. The length of the CDR3 is 15 residues. After removal of 3 bases from V and 7 bases from J, the junction contained 4 bases not matched to a gene. The germline gives CDR1 SGHAT, CDR2 FQNNGV. In DNA, the CDR3 is TGTGCCAGCAGCTTGGGGACAGGGGGCGGACAGCCCCAGCATTTT. As protein: CASSLGTGGGQPQHF.

The V and J genes are TRBV6-5 and TRBJ1-2; a weak D match, TRBD1 (5 bases). Trimming left V 0 bases short and J 8 bases short, with 13 bases between. This CDR3 region has 14 residues. Looked up from germline, CDR1 is MNHEY and CDR2 is SVGAGI. The CDR3 spells CASSYSGRSGGYTF. The DNA of the CDR3 is TGTGCCAGCAGTTACTCGGGACGGTCGGGGGGCTACACCTTC.

J is TRBJ2-7 and V is TRBV5-5; D is perhaps TRBD2 (5 bases). This CDR3 region has 16 residues. V was trimmed by 2 bases and J by 0 bases, leaving 15 bases between them. Germline V gene lookup returns CDR1 SGHKS and CDR2 YYEKEE (reference sequence). For the CDR3, the DNA is TGTGCCAGCAGCTTCGGTACGGGGATGAGCTCCTACGAGCAGTACTTC. Translation: CASSFGTGMSSYEQYF.

This clone showed up just a few times. The gene calls are TRBV19 and TRBJ1-2, with 8 bases matching TRBD1. Unmatched junction bases numbered 3, after V lost 1 base and J lost 2 bases. CDR3 length: 15 amino acids. Per the germline V gene, CDR1 is LNHDA and CDR2 is SQIVND (reference sequence). The CDR3 sequence is CASSIAQGANYGYTF. The CDR3 nucleotides are TGTGCCAGTAGTATAGCCCAGGGGGCGAACTATGGCTACACCTTC.

This clone has only a few counts. The chain employs TRBV4-1 and TRBJ1-1; 8 nucleotides line up with TRBD1. Germline V gene data show CDR1 as MGHRA and CDR2 as YSYEKL. The CDR3 totals 15 residues. V dropped 5 bases and J dropped 1; count of bases not matched to a gene: 6. CDR3 bases: TGCGCCAGCAGCGGCCACAGGGGGACGAACACTGAAGCTTTCTTT. This gives the protein CASSGHRGTNTEAFF.

The chain has TRBV24-1 and TRBJ2-3; D remains unclear. The CDR3 is 16 amino acids. V was shortened by 2 bases and J by 0 bases, with 11 bases between the two germline ends. Germline CDR1 and CDR2: KGHDR and SFDVKD. CDR3 bases: TGTGCCACCAGTGATTCAGGCGCGACTAGCACAGATACGCAGTATTTT. Translated, it gives CATSDSGATSTDTQYF.

The V and J genes are TRBV24-1 and TRBJ2-5, with D tentatively TRBD2 (6 bases). V lost 5 bases and J lost 7, with 13 bases in between. Germline assignment: CDR1 KGHDR and CDR2 SFDVKD. This CDR3 is built from 13 residues. CDR3 coding DNA: TGTGCCACCAGTGGCGGGACTCACGGGACCCAGTACTTC. This translates into CATSGGTHGTQYF.

CDR3 in DNA: TGTGCCAGTAGTATAGGTGGCAGGGAGGGTCGGAATTCACCCCTCCACTTT. Translating gives CASSIGGREGRNSPLHF. The chain employs TRBV19 and TRBJ1-6; D possibly corresponds to TRBD1 (5 bases). CDR3 length equals 17 residues. Germline V lookup: CDR1 LNHDA, CDR2 SQIVND (reference sequence). V dropped 1 base and J dropped 7 bases, with 17 bases sitting between them. Full variable domain (outside the CDR3, taken from reference TRBV19 and TRBJ1-6): DGGITQSPKYLFRKEGQNVTLSCEQNLNHDAMYWYRQDPGQGLRLIYYSQIVNDFQKGDIAEGYSVSREKKESFPLTVTSAQKNPTAFYLCASSIGGREGRNSPLHFGNGTRLTVT.

The V gene is TRBV28, the J gene TRBJ1-2; D ambiguous. From germline, CDR1 is MDHEN and CDR2 SYDVKM. Trimming left V 1 base short and J 8 bases short, with 5 bases between. The CDR3 has 11 residues. The CDR3 sequence: CASSLYGGYTF. Written as DNA, the CDR3 is TGTGCCAGCAGTTTATACGGGGGCTACACCTTC.